One sample yielded the 19 T cell receptor beta chains listed below, sequenced in a study of a mutant IDH1 vaccine in newly diagnosed glioma. Antigen specificity for these receptors is unknown. Repertoires were generated with immunoSEQ multiplex PCR, while TCRdb's copy carries only in-frame clones and drops some. The data show approximately 57,000 clones, approximately 78% seen once. Time point meaning: week 23, last vaccination. Alongside topical imiquimod, each dose of vaccine comprised 300 ug of mutant IDH1 20-mer peptide. The sample here was PBMCs, taken from a glioma patient whose treatment included an IDH1 peptide vaccine. The origin of the receptors is a woman in her thirties or forties with glioma. Some clones in this sample may be carry-over from other donors' samples.

The gene calls are TRBV5-6 and TRBJ2-7, with TRBD1 matching over 7 bases. V shed 1 base, J shed 7 bases, and the junction held 2 bases outside the gene matches. CDR1 and CDR2 from the germline V gene are SGHDT and YYEEEE. The CDR3 loop spans 12 amino acids. The CDR3 DNA is TGTGCCAGCAGCTTGAGGGGGCTGGAGCAGTACTTC. Its protein product is CASSLRGLEQYF. Based on the CDR3 plus reference TRBV5-6 and TRBJ2-7, the full variable domain is DAGVTQSPTHLIKTRGQQVTLRCSPKSGHDTVSWYQQALGQGPQFIFQYYEEEERQRGNFPDRFSGHQFPNYSSELNVNALLLGDSALYLCASSLRGLEQYFGPGTRLTVT.

DNA of the CDR3: TGCAGTGCGTTGTCGGGGCACGAGCAGTACTTC. Protein sequence: CSALSGHEQYF. The chain links TRBV20-1 to TRBJ2-7; D may correspond to TRBD1 or TRBD2 (5 bases each). Trimming took off 6 bases at V and 5 bases at J, with 11 bases between the two ends. CDR1 and CDR2 from the germline V gene are DFQATT and SNEGSKA (reference sequence). The CDR3 has 11 residues.

This clone was observed a few times. V is TRBV30 and J is TRBJ2-2; a possible D gene is TRBD1 (6 bases). Germline V gene data show CDR1 as GTSNPN and CDR2 as SVGIG (reference sequence). This CDR3 comprises 15 residues. The V gene lost 3 bases and the J gene lost 2 bases, with 13 bases spanning the gap. CDR3 sequence: CAWRRDTLNTGELFF. CDR3 coding DNA: TGTGCCTGGAGACGGGACACTCTAAACACCGGGGAGCTGTTTTTT.

The V gene is TRBV6-6, the J gene TRBJ1-1; tentative D call: TRBD1 (6 bases). The germline CDR1 and CDR2 sequences are MNHNY and SVGAGI (reference sequence). V shed 5 bases and J shed 3 bases, with 16 bases lying between them. This CDR3 comprises 15 residues. CDR3 sequence (DNA): TGTGCCAGCAGTCGGGAGGGGGTTTTGTACACTGAAGCTTTCTTT. The encoded protein is CASSREGVLYTEAFF.

The V and J genes are TRBV14 and TRBJ1-1; D gene ambiguous. Germline V lookup: CDR1 SGHDN, CDR2 FVKESK. The V and J ends lost 4 bases and 3 bases respectively, with 6 bases between them. The CDR3 has 12 amino acids. The CDR3 sequence is CASSLRDTEAFF. For the CDR3, the DNA is TGTGCCAGCAGCCTCCGGGACACTGAAGCTTTCTTT. The whole variable domain, remainder taken from reference TRBV14 and TRBJ1-1, is EAGVTQFPSHSVIEKGQTVTLRCDPISGHDNLYWYRRVMGKEIKFLLHFVKESKQDESGMPNNRFLAERTGGTYSTLKVQPAELEDSGVYFCASSLRDTEAFFGQGTRLTVV.

This clone was found once. The V call is TRBV15, the J call TRBJ1-6; D is ambiguous. Trimming cost V 6 bases and J 10 bases, with 19 bases left between them. The CDR3 consists of 15 residues. Germline lookup yields CDR1 LNHNV and CDR2 YYDKDF (reference sequence). The CDR3 coding sequence is TGTGCCACCAGTTCTGTAGTTGGGATCGGGTCACCCCTCCACTTT. Encoded protein: CATSSVVGIGSPLHF.

This rearrangement joins TRBV5-1 to TRBJ1-2; 8 positions match TRBD1. V gave up 3 bases and J gave up 7 bases; unmatched junction bases: 11. This CDR3 contains 15 residues. The germline CDR1 and CDR2 sequences are SGHRS and YFSETQ. DNA for the CDR3: TGCGCCAGCAGCTCTACCGTTGGACAGGGTTCTGGCTACACCTTC. Amino acids: CASSSTVGQGSGYTF.

This rearrangement joins TRBV2 to TRBJ1-1; TRBD1 is a possible D gene (5 bases). The CDR3 runs 14 residues. CDR1 is SNHLY and CDR2 is FYNNEI in the germline V gene. The V and J ends lost 5 bases and 1 base respectively, with 11 bases between them. CDR3 region: CASSNPTENTEAFF. The CDR3 DNA follows: TGTGCCAGCAGTAATCCGACAGAGAACACTGAAGCTTTCTTT.

The genes are TRBV5-5 and TRBJ1-4; D perhaps matches TRBD1 (6 bases). The germline gives CDR1 SGHKS, CDR2 YYEKEE (reference sequence). The CDR3 length is 14 residues. Trimming took off 4 bases at V and 13 bases at J, with 20 bases between the two ends. The CDR3 loop reads CASSPWDGGGRLFF. The DNA of the CDR3 is TGTGCCAGCAGCCCCTGGGACGGAGGGGGGCGACTGTTTTTT.

The gene calls are TRBV30 and TRBJ1-1; D gene ambiguous. The ends were cut back, 4 bases at V and 7 bases at J, with 16 bases in the middle. From germline, CDR1 is GTSNPN and CDR2 SVGIG (reference sequence). This CDR3 has 13 amino acids. The CDR3 bases are TGTGCCTGGAAAAAGTCCAGCTTAGGTGAAGCTTTCTTT. It is translated as CAWKKSSLGEAFF.

The rearrangement uses TRBV7-2 and TRBJ2-7; TRBD2 matches at 10 bases. The ends lost 0 bases at V and 4 bases at J; junction bases unmatched: 9. The CDR3 contains 17 residues. Germline CDR1 and CDR2: SGHTA and FQGNSA. The CDR3 region has the DNA TGTGCCAGCAGCTTAGCTAAATCGACTAGCGGGCCTTACGAGCAGTACTTC. As protein: CASSLAKSTSGPYEQYF. Full variable domain (missing parts from reference TRBV7-2 and TRBJ2-7): GAGVSQSPSNKVTEKGKDVELRCDPISGHTALYWYRQSLGQGLEFLIYFQGNSAPDKSGLPSDRFSAERTGGSVSTLTIQRTQQEDSAVYLCASSLAKSTSGPYEQYFGPGTRLTVT.

The CDR3 coding sequence is TGTGCCTGGAGTGTAGGGAGAGATCAGCCCCAGCATTTT. Translation: CAWSVGRDQPQHF. The chain joins TRBV30 to TRBJ1-5; D not resolved. This CDR3 has 13 residues. The germline gives CDR1 GTSNPN, CDR2 SVGIG (reference sequence). Trimming cost V 0 bases and J 5 bases, with 8 bases left between them.

The chain uses TRBV29-1 and TRBJ2-7, with unresolved D. CDR3 size: 11 residues. Germline CDR1 and CDR2: SQVTM and ANQGSEA. The V gene lost 5 bases and the J gene lost 3 bases, with 8 bases spanning the gap. For the CDR3, the DNA is TGCAGCGTTCCAGCTCGCTACGAGCAGTACTTC. It encodes CSVPARYEQYF.

This clone was seen only once. The rearrangement links TRBV18 to TRBJ2-7; no clear D gene. V lost 3 bases and J 5 bases, leaving 11 bases between the germline ends. CDR1 and CDR2 (germline): KGHSH, LQKENI. The CDR3 extends over 13 amino acids. DNA for the CDR3: TGTGCCAGCTCACCTTCCCTACCCAACGAGCAGTACTTC. Translation: CASSPSLPNEQYF.

Only a few counts were recorded for this clone. The chain is built from TRBV2 and TRBJ2-3, with 7 bases aligning to TRBD1. This CDR3 has 14 residues. The junction had 7 bases not matched to a gene; V was cut back by 8 bases and J by 2 bases. Germline V gene lookup returns CDR1 SNHLY and CDR2 FYNNEI. The CDR3 nucleotides read TGTGCCAGCGGGGGACAGTGGGTCACAGATACGCAGTATTTT. This translates into CASGGQWVTDTQYF.

In this sample, this clone turned up once. The chain links TRBV7-9 to TRBJ1-1; tentative D call: TRBD1 (6 bases). Per the germline V gene, CDR1 is SEHNR and CDR2 is FQNEAQ (reference sequence). The CDR3 loop spans 14 amino acids. V was cut by 7 bases and J by 3 bases, with 15 bases left in between. The CDR3 is CASNTGGRDTEAFF. The CDR3 bases are TGTGCCAGCAACACGGGGGGGCGGGACACTGAAGCTTTCTTT.

The V call is TRBV4-2, the J call TRBJ2-2; 8 bases are shared with TRBD1. The CDR3 extends over 16 amino acids. Germline V CDR1 and CDR2: LGHNA, YNFKEQ. Trimming at V came to 0 bases and at J to 7 bases, leaving 7 bases not matched to a gene. The CDR3 region is CASSQDRAGGGGELFF. DNA of the CDR3: TGTGCCAGCAGCCAAGATCGGGCAGGGGGCGGCGGGGAGCTGTTTTTT.

This sequence joins TRBV5-6 and TRBJ2-7; no definite D call. Germline V gene lookup returns CDR1 SGHDT and CDR2 YYEEEE. CDR3 length: 13 amino acids. Trimming removed 0 bases from V and 7 bases from J, with 11 bases in between. CDR3 amino acids: CASSLDDLLEQYF. The DNA for the CDR3 is TGTGCCAGCAGCTTGGATGACCTCCTTGAGCAGTACTTC.

This chain links TRBV19 with TRBJ1-5, with 9 bases aligning to TRBD1. Trimming took 5 bases from V and 5 from J; bases not matched to a gene: 4. The germline CDR1 and CDR2 sequences are LNHDA and SQIVND (reference sequence). The CDR3 covers 14 residues. CDR3 DNA: TGTGCCAGTAGTCCCCGACAGGGGGATCAGCCCCAGCATTTT. Residues: CASSPRQGDQPQHF.